These 6 T cell receptor beta chains were all obtained from the same sample, sequenced in a study of vaccination effects on CD4 cells after COVID-19. These receptors have no identified antigens. Measured with immunoSEQ multiplex PCR; TCRdb has only the in-frame clones, and not every one. The table has over 25,000 clones, around 75% seen once. Expansion with viral peptide pools was applied to antigen-specific CD4+ T cells by the ViraFEST assay prior to sequencing. With around ten days of culture completed, CD4+ T cells were isolated. Among the vaccine recipients, none had a prior SARS-CoV-2 infection, and nucleocapsid antibodies were negative. The starting material was CD4+ T cells from PBMCs cultured with HCoV-NL63 spike peptides, obtained before COVID-19 vaccination. These receptor sequences come from a human donor who received a COVID-19 vaccine.

The J gene is TRBJ2-1, the V gene TRBV18, with TRBD1 matching 7 bases. Germline CDR1 reads KGHSH; CDR2 reads LQKENI. The J segment lost 10 bases and the V segment lost 6 bases, leaving 15 bases of the junction unmatched. This CDR3 contains 15 residues. The CDR3 nucleotides read TGTGCCAGCTCCCAAAGGCCGGGGACAGATACCGAGCAGTTCTTC. This codes for CASSQRPGTDTEQFF.

This clone was seen just once. The V call is TRBV11-2, the J call TRBJ2-2; D unresolved. This CDR3 comprises 14 residues. V was trimmed by 5 bases and J by 1 base, leaving 8 bases between them. Germline V gene lookup returns CDR1 SGHAT and CDR2 FQNNGV. This CDR3 reads CASSPGWNTGELFF. Here the CDR3 DNA reads TGTGCCAGCAGCCCAGGATGGAACACCGGGGAGCTGTTTTTT.

The sample holds a few counts of this clone. CDR3 protein: CASSLSEGFGSYNSPLHF. For the CDR3, the DNA is TGTGCCAGCAGTTTATCCGAGGGATTCGGCTCCTATAATTCACCCCTCCACTTT. V gene TRBV28 combines with J gene TRBJ1-6; D remains unclear. With 1 base removed from V and 0 bases from J, the gap between germline ends came to 13 bases. CDR3 size: 18 residues. CDR1 is MDHEN and CDR2 is SYDVKM in the germline V gene.

The sample holds a few counts of this clone. The chain couples TRBV5-1 to TRBJ1-2; TRBD1 might be the D (5 bases). The V gene lost 4 bases and the J gene lost 0 bases, with 10 bases spanning the gap. Germline V gives CDR1 SGHRS, CDR2 YFSETQ. The CDR3 consists of 14 residues. CDR3 residues: CASSRDRSNYGYTF. The CDR3 DNA is TGCGCCAGCAGCCGAGACAGATCTAACTATGGCTACACCTTC.

CDR3 region: CASSQDRSGRVTEAFF. As DNA, the CDR3 is TGCGCCAGCAGCCAAGATCGATCGGGGCGCGTCACTGAAGCTTTCTTT. The rearrangement joins TRBV4-1 to TRBJ1-1, with TRBD1 as a possible D gene (5 bases). CDR1 is MGHRA, CDR2 YSYEKL, per germline. V was pared by 0 bases and J by 4 bases, with 15 bases between. This CDR3 spans 16 amino acids.

The chain links TRBV15 to TRBJ1-1, with D possibly matching TRBD1 (6 bases). Trimming took off 0 bases at V and 4 bases at J, with 12 bases between the two ends. The CDR3 has 15 residues. Germline V gene lookup returns CDR1 LNHNV and CDR2 YYDKDF (reference sequence). The CDR3 DNA reads as TGTGCCACCAGCAGAGATCGTCGGGGGGCCACTGAAGCTTTCTTT. It codes for CATSRDRRGATEAFF.